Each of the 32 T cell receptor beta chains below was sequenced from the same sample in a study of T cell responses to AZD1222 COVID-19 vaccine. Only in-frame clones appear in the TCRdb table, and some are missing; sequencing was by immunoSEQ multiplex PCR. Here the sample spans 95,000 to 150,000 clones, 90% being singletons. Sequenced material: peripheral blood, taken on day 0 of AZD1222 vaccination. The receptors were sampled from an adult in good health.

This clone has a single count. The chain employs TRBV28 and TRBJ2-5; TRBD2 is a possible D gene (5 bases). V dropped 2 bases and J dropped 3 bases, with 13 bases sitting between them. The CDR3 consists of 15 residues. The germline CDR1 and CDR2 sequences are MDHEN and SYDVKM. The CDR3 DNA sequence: TGTGCCAGCAGTTTAAGCGGCAAGCGAAAAGAGACCCAGTACTTC. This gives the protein CASSLSGKRKETQYF.

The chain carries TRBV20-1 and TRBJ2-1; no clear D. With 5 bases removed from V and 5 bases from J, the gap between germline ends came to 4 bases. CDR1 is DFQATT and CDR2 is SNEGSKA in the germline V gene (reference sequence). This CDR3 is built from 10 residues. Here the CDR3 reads CSAFDNEQFF. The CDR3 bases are TGCAGTGCTTTCGACAATGAGCAGTTCTTC.

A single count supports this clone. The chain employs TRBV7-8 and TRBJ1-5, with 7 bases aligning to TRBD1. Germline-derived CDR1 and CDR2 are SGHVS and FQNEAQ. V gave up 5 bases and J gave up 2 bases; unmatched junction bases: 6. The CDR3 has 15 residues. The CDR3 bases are TGTGCCAGCAGCGCCAGACAGGGCGGCAATCAGCCCCAGCATTTT. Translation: CASSARQGGNQPQHF.

The CDR3 bases are TGTGCCAGCAGCTTGTGGGCAGGGGGCTTGAGCTCCTACGAGCAGTACTTC. Translated: CASSLWAGGLSSYEQYF. The V call is TRBV5-6, the J call TRBJ2-7; TRBD1 agrees at 8 bases. With 1 base clipped from V and 0 bases from J, the junction kept 9 bases outside the gene matches. Germline-derived CDR1 and CDR2 are SGHDT and YYEEEE. This CDR3 has 17 residues.

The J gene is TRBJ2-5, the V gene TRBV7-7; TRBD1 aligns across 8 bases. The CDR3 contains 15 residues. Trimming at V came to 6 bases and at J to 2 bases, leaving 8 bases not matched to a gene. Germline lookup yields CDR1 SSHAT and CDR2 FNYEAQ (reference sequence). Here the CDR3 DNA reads TGTGCCAGCAGTCGAGGGGACAGGCCTCAAGAGACCCAGTACTTC. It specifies CASSRGDRPQETQYF.

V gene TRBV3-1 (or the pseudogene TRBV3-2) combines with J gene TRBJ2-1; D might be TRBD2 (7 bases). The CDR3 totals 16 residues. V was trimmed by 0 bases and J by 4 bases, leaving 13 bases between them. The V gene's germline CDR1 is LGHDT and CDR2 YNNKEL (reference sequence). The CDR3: CASSQEGGGVYNEQFF. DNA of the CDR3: TGTGCCAGCAGCCAAGAGGGCGGGGGCGTTTACAATGAGCAGTTCTTC.

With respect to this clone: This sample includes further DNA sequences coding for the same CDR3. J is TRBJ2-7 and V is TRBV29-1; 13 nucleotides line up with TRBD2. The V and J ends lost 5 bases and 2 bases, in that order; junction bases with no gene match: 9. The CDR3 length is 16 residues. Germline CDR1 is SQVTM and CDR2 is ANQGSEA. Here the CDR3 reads CSVPPGLAGVAYEQYF. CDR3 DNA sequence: TGCAGCGTTCCGCCAGGACTAGCGGGAGTAGCCTACGAGCAGTACTTC.

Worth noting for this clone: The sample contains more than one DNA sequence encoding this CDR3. The DNA for the CDR3 is TGTGCCAGCAGCCGACAGGATTACCTCTATGGCTACACCTTC. This translates into CASSRQDYLYGYTF. The chain is built from TRBV5-4 and TRBJ1-2, with D perhaps TRBD1 (6 bases). Germline V gene data show CDR1 as SGHNT and CDR2 as YYREEE (reference sequence). The V end lost 4 bases, the J end lost 4 bases, and 14 bases lay between the germline ends. This CDR3 has 14 amino acids.

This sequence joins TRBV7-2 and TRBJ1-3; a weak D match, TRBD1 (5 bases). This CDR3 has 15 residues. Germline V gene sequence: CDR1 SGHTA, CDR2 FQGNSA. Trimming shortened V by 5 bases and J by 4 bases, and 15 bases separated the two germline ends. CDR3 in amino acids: CASSGLGGYGNTIYF. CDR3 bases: TGTGCCAGCAGCGGACTGGGGGGGTACGGAAACACCATATATTTT.

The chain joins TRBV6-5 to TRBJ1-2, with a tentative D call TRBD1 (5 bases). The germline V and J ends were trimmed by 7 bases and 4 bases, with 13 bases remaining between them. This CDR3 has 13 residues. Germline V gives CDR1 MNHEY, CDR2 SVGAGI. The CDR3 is CASTPGQGYGYTF. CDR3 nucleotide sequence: TGTGCCAGCACCCCCGGGCAGGGCTATGGCTACACCTTC.

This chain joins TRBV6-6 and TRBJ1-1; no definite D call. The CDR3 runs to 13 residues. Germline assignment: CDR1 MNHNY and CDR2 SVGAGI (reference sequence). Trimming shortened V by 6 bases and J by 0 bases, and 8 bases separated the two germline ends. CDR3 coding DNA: TGTGCCAGCAGCCGCAACGTGAACACTGAAGCTTTCTTT. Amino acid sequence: CASSRNVNTEAFF.

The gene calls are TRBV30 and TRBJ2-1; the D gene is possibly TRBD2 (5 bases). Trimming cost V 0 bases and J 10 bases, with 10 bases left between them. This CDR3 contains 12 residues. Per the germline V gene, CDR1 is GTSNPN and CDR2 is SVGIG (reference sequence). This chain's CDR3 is CAWSVLEAEQFF. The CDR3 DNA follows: TGTGCCTGGAGTGTACTAGAGGCCGAGCAGTTCTTC.

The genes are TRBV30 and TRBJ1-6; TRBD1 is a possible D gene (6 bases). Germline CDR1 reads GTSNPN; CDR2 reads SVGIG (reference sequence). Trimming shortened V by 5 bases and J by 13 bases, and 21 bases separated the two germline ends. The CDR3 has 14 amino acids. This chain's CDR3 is CAWGEGERSFPLHF. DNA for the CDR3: TGTGCCTGGGGGGAGGGGGAAAGGAGCTTCCCCCTCCACTTT. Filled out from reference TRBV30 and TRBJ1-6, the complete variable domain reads SQTIHQWPATLVQPVGSPLSLECTVEGTSNPNLYWYRQAAGRGLQLLFYSVGIGQISSEVPQNLSASRPQDRQFILSSKKLLLSDSGFYLCAWGEGERSFPLHFGNGTRLTVT.

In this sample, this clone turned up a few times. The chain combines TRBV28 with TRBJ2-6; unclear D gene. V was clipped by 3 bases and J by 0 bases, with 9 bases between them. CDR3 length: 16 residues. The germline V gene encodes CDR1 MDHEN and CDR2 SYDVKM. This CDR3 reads CASSFTRSSGANVLTF. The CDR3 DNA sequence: TGTGCCAGCAGTTTTACCAGGTCCTCTGGGGCCAACGTCCTGACTTTC.

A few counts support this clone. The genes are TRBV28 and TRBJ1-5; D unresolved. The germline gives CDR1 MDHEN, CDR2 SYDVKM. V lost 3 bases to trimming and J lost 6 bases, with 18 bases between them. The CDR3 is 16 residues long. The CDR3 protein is CASSLAMERRSQPQHF. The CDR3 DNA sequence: TGTGCCAGCAGTTTGGCAATGGAGCGGAGGAGTCAGCCCCAGCATTTT.

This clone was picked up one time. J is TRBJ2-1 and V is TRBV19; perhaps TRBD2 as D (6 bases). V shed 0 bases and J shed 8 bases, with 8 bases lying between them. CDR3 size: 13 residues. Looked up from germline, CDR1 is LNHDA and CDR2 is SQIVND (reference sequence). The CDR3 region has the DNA TGTGCCAGTAGTATAGAGGGAGGCCATGAGCAGTTCTTC. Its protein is CASSIEGGHEQFF.

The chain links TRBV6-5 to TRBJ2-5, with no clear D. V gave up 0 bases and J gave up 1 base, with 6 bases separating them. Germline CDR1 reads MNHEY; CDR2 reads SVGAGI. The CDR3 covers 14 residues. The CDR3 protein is CASSYSRLQETQYF. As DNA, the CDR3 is TGTGCCAGCAGTTACTCGAGGCTCCAAGAGACCCAGTACTTC.

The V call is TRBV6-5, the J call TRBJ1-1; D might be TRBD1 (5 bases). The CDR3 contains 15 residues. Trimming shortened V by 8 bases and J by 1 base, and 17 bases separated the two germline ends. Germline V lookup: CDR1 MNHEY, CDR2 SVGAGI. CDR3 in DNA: TGTGCCAGCCGTTGGGGGGGTCAGCCGAACACTGAAGCTTTCTTT. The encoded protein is CASRWGGQPNTEAFF.

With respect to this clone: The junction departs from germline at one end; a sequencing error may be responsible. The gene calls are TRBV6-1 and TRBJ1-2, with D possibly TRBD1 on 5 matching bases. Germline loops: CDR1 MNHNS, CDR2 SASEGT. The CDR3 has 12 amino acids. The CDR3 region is CASSEDRGLYTF. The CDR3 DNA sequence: TGTGCCAGCAGCGAAGACCGGGGCCTCTACACCTTC.

CDR3 nucleotide sequence: TGTGCCAGCAGCGGAACAGGGAGCACAGATACGCAGTATTTT. This encodes CASSGTGSTDTQYF. V gene TRBV2 combines with J gene TRBJ2-3, with a weak D call TRBD1 (6 bases). The CDR3 consists of 14 residues. Germline V CDR1 and CDR2: SNHLY, FYNNEI. V shed 6 bases and J shed 0 bases, with 10 bases lying between them.

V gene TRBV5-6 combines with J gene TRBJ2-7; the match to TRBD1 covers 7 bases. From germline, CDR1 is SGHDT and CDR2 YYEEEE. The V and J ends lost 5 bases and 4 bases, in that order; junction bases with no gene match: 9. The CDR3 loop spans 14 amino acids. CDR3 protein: CASRKTGFTYEQYF. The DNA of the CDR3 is TGTGCCAGCAGAAAGACAGGGTTTACGTACGAGCAGTACTTC.

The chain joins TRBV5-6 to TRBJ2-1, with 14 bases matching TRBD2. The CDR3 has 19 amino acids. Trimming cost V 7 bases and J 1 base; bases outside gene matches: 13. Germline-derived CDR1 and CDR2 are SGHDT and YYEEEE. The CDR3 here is CASGRLTSGRVRSYNEQFF. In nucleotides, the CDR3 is TGTGCCAGCGGCCGCCTGACTAGCGGGAGGGTAAGATCCTACAATGAGCAGTTCTTC.

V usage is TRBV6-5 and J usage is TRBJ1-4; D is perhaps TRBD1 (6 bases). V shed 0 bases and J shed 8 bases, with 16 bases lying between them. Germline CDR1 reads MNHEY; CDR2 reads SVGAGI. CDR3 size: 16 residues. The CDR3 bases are TGTGCCAGCAGTTACTCGATGGGGGCTCTGGACGAAAAACTGTTTTTT. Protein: CASSYSMGALDEKLFF.

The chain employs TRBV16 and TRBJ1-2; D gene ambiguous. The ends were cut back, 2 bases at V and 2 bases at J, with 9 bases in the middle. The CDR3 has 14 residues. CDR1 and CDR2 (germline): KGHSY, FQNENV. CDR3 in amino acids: CASSQQGGNYGYTF. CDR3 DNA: TGTGCCAGCAGCCAACAAGGAGGAAACTATGGCTACACCTTC.

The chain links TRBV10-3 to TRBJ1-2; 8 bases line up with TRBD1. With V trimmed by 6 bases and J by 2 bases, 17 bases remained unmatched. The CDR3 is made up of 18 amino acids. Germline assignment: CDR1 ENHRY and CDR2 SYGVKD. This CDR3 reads CAIRTLTVGQGLNYGYTF. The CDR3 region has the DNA TGTGCCATCAGGACCCTTACCGTTGGACAGGGATTAAACTATGGCTACACCTTC.

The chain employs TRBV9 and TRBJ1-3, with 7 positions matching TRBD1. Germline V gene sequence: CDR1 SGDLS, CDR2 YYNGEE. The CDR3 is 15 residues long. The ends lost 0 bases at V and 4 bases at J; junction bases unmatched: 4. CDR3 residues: CASSVADRLGNTIYF. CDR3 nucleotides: TGTGCCAGCAGCGTAGCGGACAGGTTAGGAAACACCATATATTTT.

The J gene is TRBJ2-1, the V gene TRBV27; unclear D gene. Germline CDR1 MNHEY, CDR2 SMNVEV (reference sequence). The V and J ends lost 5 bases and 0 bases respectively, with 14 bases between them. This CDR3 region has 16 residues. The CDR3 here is CASSPRATNSYNEQFF. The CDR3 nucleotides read TGTGCCAGCAGTCCAAGGGCTACTAACTCCTACAATGAGCAGTTCTTC.

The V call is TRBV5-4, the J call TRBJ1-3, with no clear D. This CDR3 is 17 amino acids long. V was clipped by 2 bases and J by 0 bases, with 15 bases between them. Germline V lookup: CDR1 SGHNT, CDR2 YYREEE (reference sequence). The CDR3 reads CASSFGGNRPSGNTIYF. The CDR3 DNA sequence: TGTGCCAGCAGCTTCGGTGGTAACCGTCCCTCTGGAAACACCATATATTTT.

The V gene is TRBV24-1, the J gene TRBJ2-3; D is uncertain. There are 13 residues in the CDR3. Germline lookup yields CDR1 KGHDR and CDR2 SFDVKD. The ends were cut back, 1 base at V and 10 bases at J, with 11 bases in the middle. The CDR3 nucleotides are TGTGCCACCAGTGATTTTACGGAGAAGGCGCAGTATTTT. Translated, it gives CATSDFTEKAQYF.

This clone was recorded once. This chain's CDR3 is CASSALLAGYNEQFF. CDR3 nucleotide sequence: TGTGCCAGCAGCGCCCTTCTAGCGGGCTACAATGAGCAGTTCTTC. This sequence joins TRBV11-2 and TRBJ2-1; 8 bases align to TRBD2. Germline V lookup: CDR1 SGHAT, CDR2 FQNNGV. This CDR3 is built from 15 residues. Trimming removed 5 bases from V and 3 bases from J; junction bases left unmatched: 6.

The CDR3 sequence: CASSLTGEPYEQYF. CDR3 nucleotides: TGTGCCAGCAGCTTGACGGGAGAACCCTACGAGCAGTACTTC. The chain combines TRBV9 with TRBJ2-7; D might be TRBD2 (6 bases). The CDR3 extends over 14 amino acids. CDR1 is SGDLS and CDR2 is YYNGEE in the germline V gene. V gave up 4 bases and J gave up 2 bases, with 13 bases separating them.

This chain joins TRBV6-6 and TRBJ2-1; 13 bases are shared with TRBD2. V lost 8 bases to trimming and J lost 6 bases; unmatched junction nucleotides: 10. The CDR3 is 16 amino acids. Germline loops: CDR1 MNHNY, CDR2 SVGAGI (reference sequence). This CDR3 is CASVGLAGDVGNEQFF. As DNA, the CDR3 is TGTGCCAGCGTCGGACTAGCGGGAGATGTCGGCAATGAGCAGTTCTTC.